This entry is about one T cell receptor (beta chain). The antigen it recognizes is unknown. Per-nucleotide qualities are absent, and no much larger clonotype sits a single base away. This sample is drawn from a study of early stage breast cancer tumors (dated by TCRdb to between 2016 and 2019). The study in broad terms: Of the approximately 15 invasive breast tumors, eleven to twelve were found to be estrogen receptor-positive, progesterone receptor-positive and HER2-negative. Most of the 12 ER+/PR+/HER2- tumors were invasive ductal carcinomas, while the other four were invasive lobular carcinomas. A read coverage of roughly 10-fold per sample was achieved on average. Across all samples, over 2,000,000 templates representing approximately 1 million unique clonotypes were detected. Points the paper makes about the study in general: Repertoires from blood resembled normal breast more closely than tumor, and using blood as a reference for each tissue separated tumor from normal in most of the 16 patients. Because the cohort was small, analysis by tumor subtype was not possible. Compared with adjacent normal breast tissue, tumors had about 2.5-fold higher T cell density and higher clonality. Bulk genomic DNA sequencing of unsorted cells missed chain pairing and functional markers such as CD4, CD8 and FOXP3. Enriched TCRB sequences shared across patients were mostly commonly generated sequences, unlikely to play an important role in the tumor microenvironment.

The study profiled bulk TCR beta-chain repertoires in matched peripheral blood, tumor and adjacent normal breast tissue taken from some 17 patients with early-stage breast cancer. Before surgery, roughly 4.5-11 mL of whole blood was collected into EDTA tubes and then processed within 2 hours. Ficoll-Paque centrifugation in SepMate-50 tubes was used to isolate peripheral blood mononuclear cells. PBMCs were cryopreserved in about 90% FBS with around 10% DMSO in aliquots of about 1.8 to 4 million cells and stored in liquid nitrogen. The Qiagen AllPrep DNA/RNA Mini kit was used for genomic DNA extraction. The CDR3 measures 13 amino acids from cysteine to phenylalanine. Of all the DNA, just the CDR3 is kept, 39 bases in frame from base 1. CDR1 and CDR2 were assigned from the germline V gene (reference sequence) as MNHEY and SMNVEV. Ends trimmed: V by 4 bases, J by 6 bases; bases unmatched to a gene: 2.

Two independent genomic DNA replicates were amplified for each sample, with around 0.5 ug used for blood and about 1.5 ug for tumor or normal breast. TCRB sequencing of genomic DNA was carried out with the ImmunoSeq Intro kit according to the manufacturer's instructions. Multiplex PCR was run for 30 to 40 cycles using proprietary primers and spike-in control sequences for absolute quantification. An 87-bp fragment spanning the CDR3 and flanking V and J genes was sequenced with single-end 150-bp reads. Seven samples, each with two replicates, were multiplexed per lane of an Illumina MiSeq using version 3.0 chemistry. As for the authors' bioinformatics: Raw data were processed with the vendor's proprietary pipeline, and both replicates were merged into a single result per sample. Clonotypes were defined as productive rearrangements sharing the V-gene family, CDR3 amino acid sequence and J-gene segment. To compute clonality, the normalized Shannon entropy (Pielou evenness) of TCRB abundances was subtracted from 1. T cell density was estimated by dividing total templates by the number of input cells inferred from the DNA input amount. Recon with default parameters was used to estimate total repertoire diversity and clonality. Clonotypes with over 0.1% abundance in tumor and at least 32-fold higher abundance in tumor than in normal breast were defined as tumor-enriched. The clones in this table, taken by TCRdb from immuneACCESS, are in-frame only. Not every clone is retained; where verified, under half of the shortfall comes from an unresolved V gene, and the cause of the rest is unknown. V and J calls and clone size are given by that table; D and trimming were obtained from the DNA. This sample gives some 30,000 clones in total; around four fifths of them show up just once. 9% to 9.5% of the sample rests with the top ten.

This TCR came from a person aged 45 to 59 with breast cancer. Material for sequencing was blood. The chain is encoded by TRBV27 joined to TRBJ1-1, with TRBD1 matching 10 junction bases. The CDR3 reads as follows: CASSSTGGPEAFF. The bases read TGTGCCAGCAGTTCGACAGGGGGCCCTGAAGCTTTCTTT.